One TCR beta chain is described in this entry. Its cognate antigen is unknown. V dropped 5 bases and J dropped 3; count of bases not matched to a gene: 7. CDR3 length: 15 amino acids. Germline CDR1 LNHDA, CDR2 SQIVND (reference sequence). The protocol was immunoSEQ multiplex PCR, while the TCRdb copy is restricted to in-frame clones and leaves out a portion. The table records about 130,000 clones, roughly 90% of them present only once. The sample comes from a study of T cell responses to AZD1222 COVID-19 vaccine. Study-wide results and caveats: Spike-specific TCR depth and breadth grew after two AZD1222 doses. Clonal diversity may have been underestimated, and the donors were mostly white British, with more females than males.

The sequenced sample was peripheral blood, obtained on day 0 of AZD1222 vaccination. The chain is built from TRBV19 and TRBJ1-5; 7 nucleotides line up with TRBD1. The clonotype originates from an adult in good health. In nucleotides, the CDR3 is TGTGCCAGTAGTCCGGCAGGGGGTCCCAATCAGCCCCAGCATTTT. Translated: CASSPAGGPNQPQHF. Looking up the rest from reference TRBV19 and TRBJ1-5 gives the full variable domain: DGGITQSPKYLFRKEGQNVTLSCEQNLNHDAMYWYRQDPGQGLRLIYYSQIVNDFQKGDIAEGYSVSREKKESFPLTVTSAQKNPTAFYLCASSPAGGPNQPQHFGDGTRLSIL.